This passage covers 20 T cell receptor beta chains from one sample sequenced in a study of blood T cell repertoires in COVID-19. The method was immunoSEQ multiplex PCR; TCRdb's version includes in-frame clones alone and lacks a portion of them. Seen here are about 66,000 clones, around 92% observed once, and the top ten hold less than 1.5%. What was sequenced was peripheral blood. These TCRs come from a man aged 55 to 69 with acute or convalescent COVID-19.

This clone appeared a few times. The chain employs TRBV3-1 (or the pseudogene TRBV3-2) and TRBJ1-3; unclear D gene. The CDR3 consists of 15 residues. Germline V lookup: CDR1 LGHDT, CDR2 YNNKEL (reference sequence). Trimming cost V 4 bases and J 0 bases, with 10 bases left between them. The CDR3 DNA is TGTGCCAGCAGCCCCCTGGGCACCTCTGGAAACACCATATATTTT. Its translation is CASSPLGTSGNTIYF.

The chain recombines TRBV12-3 or TRBV12-4 with TRBJ1-3; D gene unclear. CDR3 size: 12 residues. V lost 7 bases and J 2 bases, leaving 6 bases between the germline ends. The CDR3 DNA reads as TGTGCCAGCACCCCTACTGGAAACACCATATATTTT. Protein: CASTPTGNTIYF.

V and J are TRBV5-1 and TRBJ2-7; 9 bases fit TRBD1. The CDR3 loop spans 16 amino acids. From germline, CDR1 is SGHRS and CDR2 YFSETQ. The trim removed 0 bases at V and 4 bases at J, leaving 8 bases unmatched. Here the CDR3 reads CASSLAGTGLWYEQYF. The CDR3 DNA follows: TGCGCCAGCAGCTTGGCCGGGACAGGGCTATGGTACGAGCAGTACTTC.

V gene TRBV18 combines with J gene TRBJ1-4, with 8 bases lining up with TRBD1. CDR3 size: 18 residues. After removal of 3 bases from V and 7 bases from J, the junction contained 16 bases not matched to a gene. CDR1 and CDR2 from the germline V gene are KGHSH and LQKENI. The CDR3 coding sequence is TGTGCCAGCTCACCCGGAGACAGGGGATCGAGTTTGGGTGAAAAACTGTTTTTT. Its protein is CASSPGDRGSSLGEKLFF.

This sequence joins TRBV11-2 and TRBJ2-2; the match to TRBD1 covers 10 bases. Trimming took 2 bases from V and 1 from J; bases not matched to a gene: 4. The CDR3 consists of 17 residues. Per the germline V gene, CDR1 is SGHAT and CDR2 is FQNNGV. CDR3: CASSLKTGGMNTGELFF. The DNA for the CDR3 is TGTGCCAGCAGCTTAAAGACAGGGGGCATGAACACCGGGGAGCTGTTTTTT.

V is TRBV12-5 and J is TRBJ1-1; D perhaps matches TRBD1 (5 bases). From germline, CDR1 is LGHNT and CDR2 FRNRAP. The ends were cut back, 0 bases at V and 3 bases at J, with 20 bases in the middle. CDR3 size: 18 residues. CDR3: CASGLVLPRGGADTEAFF. The CDR3, as DNA: TGTGCTAGTGGTTTGGTACTACCTCGAGGTGGGGCCGACACTGAAGCTTTCTTT.

The rearrangement uses TRBV19 and TRBJ1-6, with D uncertain. The CDR3 covers 15 residues. Germline CDR1 is LNHDA and CDR2 is SQIVND (reference sequence). V was pared by 5 bases and J by 10 bases, with 18 bases between. The CDR3 reads CASSPEGGLGSPLHF. In DNA, the CDR3 is TGTGCCAGTAGTCCCGAGGGAGGATTAGGATCACCCCTCCACTTT.

The CDR3 loop reads CASSLKGAGELFF. The CDR3 nucleotides are TGTGCCAGCAGCTTGAAAGGAGCCGGGGAGCTGTTTTTT. The rearrangement links TRBV5-4 to TRBJ2-2; D is uncertain. Germline values: CDR1 SGHNT, CDR2 YYREEE (reference sequence). Trimming shortened V by 1 base and J by 6 bases, and 7 bases separated the two germline ends. This CDR3 is built from 13 residues.

The gene calls are TRBV5-1 and TRBJ1-1, with 11 bases that match TRBD1. This CDR3 has 17 amino acids. The germline gives CDR1 SGHRS, CDR2 YFSETQ. V was clipped by 4 bases and J by 1 base; unmatched bases: 9. CDR3 DNA sequence: TGCGCCAGCAGCCCACGGACAGGGGGCGTGAGGAACACTGAAGCTTTCTTT. This sequence encodes CASSPRTGGVRNTEAFF.

The gene calls are TRBV27 and TRBJ2-7, with 10 nucleotides matching TRBD1. CDR3 length equals 15 residues. From germline, CDR1 is MNHEY and CDR2 SMNVEV (reference sequence). V was pared by 8 bases and J by 3 bases, with 10 bases of the junction left unmatched. The CDR3 DNA is TGTGCCAGCTCAAAAAGGGGGACAGGGGTCTACGAGCAGTACTTC. It encodes CASSKRGTGVYEQYF.

J is TRBJ2-1 and V is TRBV9, with a possible D match to TRBD2 (5 bases). Germline V gives CDR1 SGDLS, CDR2 YYNGEE. Trimming cost V 4 bases and J 4 bases, with 15 bases left between them. The CDR3 is 15 amino acids. CDR3 sequence reads: CASSPSGSGYNEQFF. For the CDR3, the DNA is TGTGCCAGCAGCCCGTCGGGAAGTGGGTACAATGAGCAGTTCTTC.

The chain couples TRBV19 to TRBJ2-1; D remains ambiguous. V lost 4 bases and J lost 8, with 18 bases in between. The CDR3 is made up of 15 amino acids. CDR1 and CDR2 (germline): LNHDA, SQIVND (reference sequence). The CDR3 spells CASSKSRVSTYEQFF. CDR3 DNA: TGTGCCAGTAGTAAAAGCCGAGTTTCTACCTATGAGCAGTTCTTC.

The chain is built from TRBV2 and TRBJ2-3; D is uncertain. CDR1 and CDR2 from the germline V gene are SNHLY and FYNNEI. Trimming stripped 3 bases from V and 2 bases from J, with 12 bases between. CDR3 length: 15 residues. In nucleotides, the CDR3 is TGTGCCAGCAGTGAGACTCACGCTTACACAGATACGCAGTATTTT. Its protein is CASSETHAYTDTQYF. Using reference TRBV2 and TRBJ2-3 for the parts outside the CDR3, the full variable domain is EPEVTQTPSHQVTQMGQEVILRCVPISNHLYFYWYRQILGQKVEFLVSFYNNEISEKSEIFDDQFSVERPDGSNFTLKIRSTKLEDSAMYFCASSETHAYTDTQYFGPGTRLTVL.

This sequence joins TRBV19 and TRBJ2-7; 7 nucleotides agree with TRBD1. Trimming at V came to 6 bases and at J to 2 bases, leaving 10 bases not matched to a gene. Germline V CDR1 and CDR2: LNHDA, SQIVND (reference sequence). This CDR3 is 15 amino acids long. CDR3 loop: CASRKTTGNPYEQYF. The CDR3 DNA is TGTGCCAGTAGAAAGACGACAGGGAACCCCTACGAGCAGTACTTC.

This clone has only a few counts. The V gene is TRBV30, the J gene TRBJ1-6, with 9 bases identical to TRBD1. V shed 0 bases, J shed 10 bases, and the junction held 4 bases outside the gene matches. Germline CDR1 GTSNPN, CDR2 SVGIG (reference sequence). This CDR3 comprises 14 residues. CDR3 bases: TGTGCCTGGAGTGTAGGACAGGGGTCCTCACCCCTCCACTTT. This translates into CAWSVGQGSSPLHF.

The CDR3 bases are TGTGCCAGCAGCTTCGCGGCAGACGAAGCTTTCTTT. Its protein product is CASSFAADEAFF. The V call is TRBV5-6, the J call TRBJ1-1; D gene unclear. The length of the CDR3 is 12 residues. The germline CDR1 and CDR2 sequences are SGHDT and YYEEEE. The V gene lost 2 bases and the J gene lost 8 bases, with 10 bases spanning the gap.

The chain has TRBV5-6 and TRBJ2-6, with a weak D call TRBD1 (5 bases). This CDR3 has 16 residues. The V gene lost 3 bases and the J gene lost 2 bases, with 12 bases spanning the gap. From germline, CDR1 is SGHDT and CDR2 YYEEEE. DNA of the CDR3: TGTGCCAGCAGCTCCCAGGGTGCAGCTGGGGCCAACGTCCTGACTTTC. This codes for CASSSQGAAGANVLTF. Variable domain in full (rest from reference TRBV5-6 and TRBJ2-6): DAGVTQSPTHLIKTRGQQVTLRCSPKSGHDTVSWYQQALGQGPQFIFQYYEEEERQRGNFPDRFSGHQFPNYSSELNVNALLLGDSALYLCASSSQGAAGANVLTFGAGSRLTVL.

This clone was seen once. The chain is built from TRBV30 and TRBJ1-1, with a weak D call TRBD1 (6 bases). Per germline, CDR1 GTSNPN and CDR2 SVGIG (reference sequence). Trimming took 8 bases from V and 5 from J, leaving 18 bases between them. CDR3 size: 13 residues. The CDR3: CAQKLQGKTEAFF. Written as DNA, the CDR3 is TGTGCCCAAAAATTACAGGGTAAAACTGAAGCTTTCTTT. Drawing the rest from reference TRBV30 and TRBJ1-1, the complete variable domain is SQTIHQWPATLVQPVGSPLSLECTVEGTSNPNLYWYRQAAGRGLQLLFYSVGIGQISSEVPQNLSASRPQDRQFILSSKKLLLSDSGFYLCAQKLQGKTEAFFGQGTRLTVV.

CDR3 sequence (DNA): TGCGCCAGCAGCTTGTACGGGTACGATCCTTACAATGAGCAGTTCTTC. It codes for CASSLYGYDPYNEQFF. This chain links TRBV5-1 with TRBJ2-1; D remains unclear. The CDR3 runs 16 residues. Germline loops: CDR1 SGHRS, CDR2 YFSETQ. V lost 1 base to trimming and J lost 4 bases, with 15 bases between them. Full variable domain (remainder filled in from reference TRBV5-1 and TRBJ2-1): KAGVTQTPRYLIKTRGQQVTLSCSPISGHRSVSWYQQTPGQGLQFLFEYFSETQRNKGNFPGRFSGRQFSNSRSEMNVSTLELGDSALYLCASSLYGYDPYNEQFFGPGTRLTVL.

The rearrangement links TRBV7-8 to TRBJ1-4; TRBD1 matches at 7 bases. The CDR3 loop spans 15 amino acids. With V trimmed by 1 base and J by 7 bases, 6 bases remained unmatched. CDR1 SGHVS and CDR2 FQNEAQ come from the germline V gene. The CDR3 DNA reads as TGTGCCAGCAGCTTAGATGGGACAGCGGGTGAAAAACTGTTTTTT. This translates into CASSLDGTAGEKLFF.